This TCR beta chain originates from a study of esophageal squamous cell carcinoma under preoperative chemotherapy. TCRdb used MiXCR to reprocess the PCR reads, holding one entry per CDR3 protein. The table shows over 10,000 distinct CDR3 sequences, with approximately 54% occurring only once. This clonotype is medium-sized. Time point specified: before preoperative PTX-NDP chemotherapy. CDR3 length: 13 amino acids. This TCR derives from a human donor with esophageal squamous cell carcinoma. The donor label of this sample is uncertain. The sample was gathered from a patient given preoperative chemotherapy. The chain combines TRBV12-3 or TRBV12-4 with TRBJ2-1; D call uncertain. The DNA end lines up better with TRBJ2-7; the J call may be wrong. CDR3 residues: CASSLLRTYEQYF. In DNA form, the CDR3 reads TGTGCCAGCAGTTTACTCCGAACCTACGAGCAGTACTTC.